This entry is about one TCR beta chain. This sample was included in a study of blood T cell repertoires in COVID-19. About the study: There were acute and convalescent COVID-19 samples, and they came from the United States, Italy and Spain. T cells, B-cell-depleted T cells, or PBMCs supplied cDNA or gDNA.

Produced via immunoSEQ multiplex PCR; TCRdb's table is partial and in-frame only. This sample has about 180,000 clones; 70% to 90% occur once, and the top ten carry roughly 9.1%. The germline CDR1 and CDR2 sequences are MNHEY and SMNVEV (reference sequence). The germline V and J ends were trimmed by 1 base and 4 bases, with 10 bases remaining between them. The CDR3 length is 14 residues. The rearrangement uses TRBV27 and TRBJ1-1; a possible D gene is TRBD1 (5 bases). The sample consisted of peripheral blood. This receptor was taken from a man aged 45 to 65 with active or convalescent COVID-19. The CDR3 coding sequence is TGTGCCAGCAGTTTATATGGGGCGCGCACTGAAGCTTTCTTT. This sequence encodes CASSLYGARTEAFF.